Listed here are 27 T cell receptor beta chains from one sample, sequenced in a study of blood T cell repertoires in COVID-19. Assay used: immunoSEQ multiplex PCR; TCRdb lists only in-frame clones, some missing. The sample holds about 310,000 clones, around 90% seen once. Specimen: PBMCs or T cells enriched from blood (not recorded which). These receptors all come from a man aged 60 to 75 who had recovered from COVID-19.

The chain uses TRBV7-9 and TRBJ2-7; D perhaps matches TRBD1 (6 bases). Trimming stripped 5 bases from V and 7 bases from J, with 15 bases between. The CDR3 sequence is 13 residues long. The germline V gene encodes CDR1 SEHNR and CDR2 FQNEAQ (reference sequence). The CDR3 DNA is TGTGCCAGCAGCCCACAGGGTGGTGGTGAGCAGTACTTC. It encodes CASSPQGGGEQYF.

V and J are TRBV3-1 (or the pseudogene TRBV3-2) and TRBJ2-7; TRBD2 might be the D (5 bases). Germline CDR1 and CDR2: LGHDT and YNNKEL (reference sequence). CDR3 length equals 14 residues. Trimming stripped 4 bases from V and 3 bases from J, with 13 bases between. The CDR3 sequence is CASSPKGSVYEQYF. The DNA for the CDR3 is TGTGCCAGCAGCCCCAAAGGGAGCGTCTACGAGCAGTACTTC.

J is TRBJ2-1 and V is TRBV5-5; TRBD2 matches 11 bases. The CDR3 contains 15 residues. J gave up 6 bases and V 0 bases, and 2 bases lay outside the gene matches. CDR1 and CDR2 (germline): SGHKS, YYEKEE (reference sequence). The CDR3 nucleotides are TGTGCCAGCAGCTTGGTGGGGACTAGCGGCAATGAGCAGTTCTTC. Its translation is CASSLVGTSGNEQFF. Drawing the rest from reference TRBV5-5 and TRBJ2-1, the complete variable domain is DAGVTQSPTHLIKTRGQQVTLRCSPISGHKSVSWYQQVLGQGPQFIFQYYEKEERGRGNFPDRFSARQFPNYSSELNVNALLLGDSALYLCASSLVGTSGNEQFFGPGTRLTVL.

The chain couples TRBV25-1 to TRBJ2-2; 7 bases are shared with TRBD2. This CDR3 spans 16 amino acids. Germline V gene data show CDR1 as MGHDK and CDR2 as SYGVNS. With 2 bases clipped from V and 5 bases from J, the junction kept 8 bases outside the gene matches. As DNA, the CDR3 is TGTGCCAGCAGTGAAAATTTTGCGGGAGATACCGGGGAGCTGTTTTTT. Amino acids: CASSENFAGDTGELFF.

The gene calls are TRBV28 and TRBJ1-4, with 10 nucleotides matching TRBD1. The CDR3 is made up of 16 amino acids. The trim removed 5 bases at V and 2 bases at J, leaving 5 bases unmatched. Germline values: CDR1 MDHEN, CDR2 SYDVKM. CDR3 sequence reads: CASSAGTGVTNEKLFF. In nucleotides, the CDR3 is TGTGCCAGCAGTGCCGGGACAGGGGTCACTAATGAAAAACTGTTTTTT.

V gene TRBV19 combines with J gene TRBJ2-1; tentative D call: TRBD1 (5 bases). With 4 bases removed from V and 5 bases from J, the gap between germline ends came to 18 bases. CDR1 is LNHDA and CDR2 is SQIVND in the germline V gene (reference sequence). CDR3 length equals 16 residues. The CDR3 coding sequence is TGTGCCAGTAGTACGAGACAGAGAATAGAAAACAATGAGCAGTTCTTC. Translated: CASSTRQRIENNEQFF.

The rearrangement joins TRBV19 to TRBJ1-2, with 9 positions matching TRBD1. After removal of 7 bases from V and 6 bases from J, the junction contained 12 bases not matched to a gene. This CDR3 region has 15 residues. The germline V gene encodes CDR1 LNHDA and CDR2 SQIVND (reference sequence). The CDR3 loop is CASMDFPGQGDGYTF. The CDR3 region has the DNA TGTGCCAGTATGGATTTCCCGGGACAGGGAGATGGCTACACCTTC.

The gene calls are TRBV18 and TRBJ2-2, with 7 bases matching TRBD1. CDR3 length equals 16 residues. The junction had 7 bases not matched to a gene; V was cut back by 1 base and J by 5 bases. Per the germline V gene, CDR1 is KGHSH and CDR2 is LQKENI. CDR3 sequence (DNA): TGTGCCAGCTCACCACGTCCAGGGGGAAGGACCGGGGAGCTGTTTTTT. This gives the protein CASSPRPGGRTGELFF.

The chain couples TRBV19 to TRBJ1-2; D is ambiguous. The CDR3 spans 13 residues. The germline V gene has CDR1 LNHDA and CDR2 SQIVND (reference sequence). Trimming took off 6 bases at V and 6 bases at J, with 14 bases between the two ends. DNA for the CDR3: TGTGCCAGTAGCCCTGCCGGTAGAGATGGCTACACCTTC. Residues: CASSPAGRDGYTF.

This chain uses TRBV19 with TRBJ2-3; 7 nucleotides agree with TRBD1. The J segment lost 3 bases and the V segment lost 4 bases, leaving 1 base of the junction unmatched. The germline gives CDR1 LNHDA, CDR2 SQIVND (reference sequence). This CDR3 is built from 13 residues. The CDR3 loop is CASSKQGTDTQYF. The DNA of the CDR3 is TGTGCCAGTAGTAAACAGGGGACAGATACGCAGTATTTT.

Here the CDR3 DNA reads TGTGCCAGCAGCCAAGGACTAGCGGGAAACTCCTACAATGAGCAGTTCTTC. Its translation: CASSQGLAGNSYNEQFF. V and J are TRBV7-9 and TRBJ2-1; 12 nucleotides agree with TRBD2. This CDR3 has 17 residues. CDR1 is SEHNR and CDR2 is FQNEAQ in the germline V gene (reference sequence). The trim removed 5 bases at V and 0 bases at J, leaving 5 bases unmatched.

The rearrangement links TRBV4-2 to TRBJ1-2, with D possibly TRBD1 on 5 matching bases. Trimming took off 0 bases at V and 0 bases at J, with 20 bases between the two ends. The CDR3 is made up of 19 amino acids. The germline gives CDR1 LGHNA, CDR2 YNFKEQ. CDR3 sequence: CASSQDTWTTAIANYGYTF. For the CDR3, the DNA is TGTGCCAGCAGCCAAGATACCTGGACAACAGCCATAGCTAACTATGGCTACACCTTC.

J is TRBJ2-5 and V is TRBV28; perhaps TRBD2 as D (5 bases). CDR3 length: 17 amino acids. CDR1 is MDHEN and CDR2 is SYDVKM in the germline V gene. Deletions cut 6 bases from V and 3 bases from J, with 23 bases between. CDR3: CASRPRAGTTAKETQYF. The CDR3 coding sequence is TGTGCCAGCAGACCGAGGGCGGGTACTACCGCGAAAGAGACCCAGTACTTC.

V usage is TRBV11-2 and J usage is TRBJ1-3; D is unclear. CDR1 and CDR2 (germline): SGHAT, FQNNGV. The CDR3 runs 12 residues. Deletions cut 6 bases from V and 4 bases from J, with 7 bases between. The CDR3 region is CASRLSGNTIYF. CDR3 sequence (DNA): TGTGCCAGCAGGCTATCCGGAAACACCATATATTTT.

This chain uses TRBV7-2 with TRBJ1-2; TRBD1 is a possible D gene (6 bases). This CDR3 contains 14 residues. Trimming removed 1 base from V and 2 bases from J, with 8 bases in between. From germline, CDR1 is SGHTA and CDR2 FQGNSA. CDR3 sequence reads: CASSLGGQNYGYTF. CDR3 bases: TGTGCCAGCAGCTTAGGGGGACAAAACTATGGCTACACCTTC.

The CDR3 protein is CASSARTGNSGNTIYF. The CDR3 nucleotides are TGTGCCAGCTCAGCCCGGACAGGGAACTCTGGAAACACCATATATTTT. The J gene is TRBJ1-3, the V gene TRBV18, with TRBD1 identical over 8 bases. Germline V lookup: CDR1 KGHSH, CDR2 LQKENI. The CDR3 length is 16 residues. V was clipped by 5 bases and J by 0 bases; unmatched bases: 6. The entire variable domain, with the rest obtained from reference TRBV18 and TRBJ1-3, is as follows: NAGVMQNPRHLVRRRGQEARLRCSPMKGHSHVYWYRQLPEEGLKFMVYLQKENIIDESGMPKERFSAEFPKEGPSILRIQQVVRGDSAAYFCASSARTGNSGNTIYFGEGSWLTVV.

The rearrangement links TRBV5-4 to TRBJ1-2; 8 bases fit TRBD1. V was pared by 3 bases and J by 8 bases, with 15 bases of the junction left unmatched. This CDR3 spans 16 amino acids. Germline loops: CDR1 SGHNT, CDR2 YYREEE (reference sequence). The CDR3 region has the DNA TGTGCCAGCAGCTCCCGCACCCAGACAGGGGCGGGCGGCTACACCTTC. Its protein product is CASSSRTQTGAGGYTF.

This clone was seen once. V usage is TRBV18 and J usage is TRBJ2-4; 11 positions match TRBD2. Germline assignment: CDR1 KGHSH and CDR2 LQKENI. The ends lost 3 bases at V and 9 bases at J; junction bases unmatched: 4. CDR3 length: 14 residues. CDR3 DNA: TGTGCCAGCTCACCTCCAGGACTAGCGGGCATTCAGTACTTC. This translates into CASSPPGLAGIQYF.

The V call is TRBV3-1 (or the pseudogene TRBV3-2), the J call TRBJ1-3; no clear D. Germline CDR1 is LGHDT and CDR2 is YNNKEL (reference sequence). The CDR3 spans 14 residues. V shed 3 bases and J shed 2 bases, with 8 bases lying between them. DNA for the CDR3: TGTGCCAGCAGCCAGATGTCAGCTGGAAACACCATATATTTT. Amino acids: CASSQMSAGNTIYF.

The J gene is TRBJ1-5, the V gene TRBV4-1, with TRBD1 identical over 7 bases. Germline CDR1 is MGHRA and CDR2 is YSYEKL. V was pared by 1 base and J by 3 bases, with 6 bases of the junction left unmatched. CDR3 length: 16 amino acids. CDR3 residues: CASSQGRTGANQPQHF. The CDR3 DNA reads as TGCGCCAGCAGCCAAGGGAGAACAGGGGCCAATCAGCCCCAGCATTTT.

The chain combines TRBV18 with TRBJ2-2, with 12 bases aligning to TRBD2. The CDR3 has 17 amino acids. Germline assignment: CDR1 KGHSH and CDR2 LQKENI. After removal of 3 bases from V and 7 bases from J, the junction contained 9 bases not matched to a gene. Here the CDR3 DNA reads TGTGCCAGCTCACCGAGCAGACTAGCGGGAGAAAGCGGGGAGCTGTTTTTT. Protein product: CASSPSRLAGESGELFF.

CDR3 DNA: TGTGCCAGCTCGGGGAACAGGGACACTGAAGCTTTCTTT. Translated: CASSGNRDTEAFF. V gene TRBV18 combines with J gene TRBJ1-1, with a tentative D call TRBD1 (6 bases). V was clipped by 6 bases and J by 3 bases, with 11 bases between them. The CDR3 runs 13 residues. Germline CDR1 KGHSH, CDR2 LQKENI.

This rearrangement joins TRBV12-3 or TRBV12-4 to TRBJ1-1; D not resolved. V was cut by 5 bases and J by 1 base, with 8 bases left in between. This CDR3 comprises 13 residues. CDR3 region: CASSPEQNTEAFF. The CDR3 bases are TGTGCCAGCAGTCCCGAACAGAACACTGAAGCTTTCTTT.

V and J are TRBV6-5 and TRBJ2-2; 10 positions agree with TRBD2. V shed 2 bases, J shed 5 bases, and the junction held 2 bases outside the gene matches. CDR3 length: 15 residues. CDR1 MNHEY and CDR2 SVGAGI come from the germline V gene. The CDR3 reads CASSYVLAGTGELFF. For the CDR3, the DNA is TGTGCCAGCAGTTACGTACTAGCGGGAACCGGGGAGCTGTTTTTT.

The chain couples TRBV9 to TRBJ1-6; possible D gene TRBD1, 5 bases. With 0 bases removed from V and 7 bases from J, the gap between germline ends came to 8 bases. The V gene's germline CDR1 is SGDLS and CDR2 YYNGEE. The CDR3 is made up of 14 amino acids. CDR3 bases: TGTGCCAGCAGCGTAGAGAACAGGAATTCACCCCTCCACTTT. Encoded protein: CASSVENRNSPLHF.

The chain uses TRBV14 and TRBJ2-1, with D perhaps matching TRBD1 (6 bases). V lost 3 bases and J 9 bases, leaving 12 bases between the germline ends. Germline CDR1 reads SGHDN; CDR2 reads FVKESK. CDR3 size: 13 residues. CDR3 nucleotide sequence: TGTGCCAGCAGCCAGAACAGGGTTTCTGAGCAGTTCTTC. This gives the protein CASSQNRVSEQFF.

This chain uses TRBV27 with TRBJ2-7, with 10 bases lining up with TRBD1. CDR1 is MNHEY, CDR2 SMNVEV, per germline (reference sequence). The CDR3 has 14 residues. The V gene end was trimmed by 5 bases and the J gene end by 4 bases; junction bases not matched to a gene: 5. The chain's CDR3 is CASSPRDRGYEQYF. The CDR3 nucleotides read TGTGCCAGCAGTCCCCGGGACAGGGGTTACGAGCAGTACTTC.